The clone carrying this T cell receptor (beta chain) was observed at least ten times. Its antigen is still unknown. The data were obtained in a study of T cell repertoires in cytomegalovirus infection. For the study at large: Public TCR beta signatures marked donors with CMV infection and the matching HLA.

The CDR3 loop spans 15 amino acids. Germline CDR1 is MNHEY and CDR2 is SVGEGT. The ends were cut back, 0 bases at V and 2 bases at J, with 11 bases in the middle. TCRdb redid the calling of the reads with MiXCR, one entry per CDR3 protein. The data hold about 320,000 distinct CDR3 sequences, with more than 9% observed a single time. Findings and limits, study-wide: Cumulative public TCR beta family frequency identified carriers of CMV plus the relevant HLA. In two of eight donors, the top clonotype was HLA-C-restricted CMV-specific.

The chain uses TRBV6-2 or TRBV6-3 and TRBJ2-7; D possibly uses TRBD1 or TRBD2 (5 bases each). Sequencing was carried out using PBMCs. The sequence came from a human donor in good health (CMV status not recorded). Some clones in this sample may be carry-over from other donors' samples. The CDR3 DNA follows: TGTGCCAGCAGTTACTCGAGGGGAAGGACCTACGAGCAGTACTTC. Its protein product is CASSYSRGRTYEQYF.